This TCR beta chain emerged from a study of regulatory T cells in long-lasting Graves disease. Relying on iRepertoire HTBI primers and Arm-PCR of CDR3 regions, the team built TCR beta libraries. TCRdb passed the multiplex PCR reads through MiXCR, listing each CDR3 protein once. This table holds approximately 470,000 distinct CDR3 sequences, around 15% found once. This CDR3 spans 13 amino acids. Germline trimming cut 8 bases from V and 4 bases from J; bases unmatched to any gene: 6. Germline V gene data show CDR1 as MNHEY and CDR2 as SVGEGT. The time point was: newly diagnosed GD, antithyroid drugs for less than 3 months. Construction of the TCR library relied on RNA isolated from PBMCs. The authors drew 7 to 10 milliliters of peripheral blood into EDTA tubes. This same sample was also part of a study on T cells in Graves' hyperthyroidism and ophthalmopathy.

This chain links TRBV6-2 or TRBV6-3 with TRBJ2-3; 7 bases align to TRBD1. The specimen was peripheral blood mononuclear cells (PBMCs), collected at new diagnosis, from a patient treated with antithyroid drugs. The origin of this receptor is a man in his forties with Graves disease. Here the CDR3 DNA reads TGTGCCAGCGGGGTAACAGGGGCAGATACGCAGTATTTT. Translated, it gives CASGVTGADTQYF.